The 21 T cell receptor beta chains reported below all come from one sample, sequenced in a study of blood T cell repertoires in COVID-19. Profiling relied on immunoSEQ multiplex PCR, and the TCRdb table lists in-frame clones only, not all of them. In the table there are some 270,000 clones, about 87% of which are singletons. The specimen was PBMCs or T cells enriched from blood (not recorded which). The receptors here all came from a woman in her thirties or forties who had been exposed to COVID-19.

The chain recombines TRBV5-6 with TRBJ1-1; D gene ambiguous. Between the trimmed V and J ends, which lost 0 bases and 4 bases, there was a span of 13 bases. Germline CDR1 SGHDT, CDR2 YYEEEE. The CDR3 consists of 15 residues. CDR3 sequence reads: CASSLVEARITEAFF. CDR3 coding DNA: TGTGCCAGCAGCTTGGTTGAGGCCAGAATCACTGAAGCTTTCTTT.

This rearrangement joins TRBV25-1 to TRBJ2-5; 7 positions match TRBD1. V shed 4 bases, J shed 2 bases, and the junction held 7 bases outside the gene matches. The CDR3 length is 15 residues. From germline, CDR1 is MGHDK and CDR2 SYGVNS. CDR3: CASSALGQAQETQYF. CDR3 sequence (DNA): TGTGCCAGCAGTGCCTTAGGACAGGCACAAGAGACCCAGTACTTC.

This chain joins TRBV7-8 and TRBJ2-7, with D perhaps matching TRBD1 (6 bases). The CDR3 covers 15 residues. In germline, CDR1 is SGHVS, CDR2 FQNEAQ. V was cut by 1 base and J by 0 bases, with 10 bases left in between. The CDR3 DNA reads TGTGCCAGCAGCTTAGTACAGGGTAGCTCCTACGAGCAGTACGTC. It yields the protein CASSLVQGSSYEQYV.

The chain combines TRBV7-3 with TRBJ2-6, with D uncertain. The CDR3 runs 16 residues. V was cut by 5 bases and J by 0 bases, with 11 bases left in between. Germline V lookup: CDR1 SGHTA, CDR2 FQGTGA. The CDR3 sequence: CASSPLQLSGANVLTF. As DNA, the CDR3 is TGTGCCAGCAGCCCCTTACAGCTCTCTGGGGCCAACGTCCTGACTTTC. Combining the CDR3 with reference TRBV7-3 and TRBJ2-6 gives the whole variable domain GAGVSQTPSNKVTEKGKYVELRCDPISGHTALYWYRQSLGQGPEFLIYFQGTGAADDSGLPNDRFFAVRPEGSVSTLKIQRTERGDSAVYLCASSPLQLSGANVLTFGAGSRLTVL.

The CDR3 coding sequence is TGTGCCAGCTCACCACCGAAAGGGGGCTACACCGGGGAGCTGTTTTTT. It specifies CASSPPKGGYTGELFF. The gene calls are TRBV18 and TRBJ2-2; 7 bases are shared with TRBD1. V lost 0 bases and J lost 3; bases outside the gene matches: 4. CDR3 length: 16 residues. The germline gives CDR1 KGHSH, CDR2 LQKENI.

This chain connects TRBV19 to TRBJ1-4; D not certain. This CDR3 comprises 12 residues. The V end lost 6 bases, the J end lost 7 bases, and 9 bases lay between the germline ends. Germline V gives CDR1 LNHDA, CDR2 SQIVND (reference sequence). CDR3 in DNA: TGTGCCAGTAGCTCCATGAGTGAAAAACTGTTTTTT. Translated: CASSSMSEKLFF.

The chain carries TRBV10-3 and TRBJ1-2; 8 bases align to TRBD1. Germline V gives CDR1 ENHRY, CDR2 SYGVKD. V was pared by 10 bases and J by 1 base, with 8 bases of the junction left unmatched. The CDR3 is made up of 14 amino acids. The CDR3: CATATGGNNYGYTF. In nucleotides, the CDR3 is TGTGCCACCGCTACAGGGGGGAATAACTATGGCTACACCTTC.

This chain links TRBV5-1 with TRBJ1-5; no clear D gene. The CDR3 is made up of 14 amino acids. V was pared by 0 bases and J by 6 bases, with 10 bases between. Germline CDR1 and CDR2: SGHRS and YFSETQ. The CDR3: CASSLDTGSQPQHF. DNA of the CDR3: TGCGCCAGCAGCTTGGATACGGGGAGTCAGCCCCAGCATTTT.

This rearrangement joins TRBV11-3 to TRBJ2-2; perhaps TRBD1 as D (7 bases). V shed 1 base and J shed 5 bases, with 20 bases lying between them. The CDR3 loop spans 18 amino acids. The germline CDR1 and CDR2 sequences are SGHNT and YENEEA. DNA for the CDR3: TGTGCCAGCAGCTTAGTCAGCAGGGGGGCTAGAATTACCGGGGAGCTGTTTTTT. Residues: CASSLVSRGARITGELFF.

A single count supports this clone. The rearrangement links TRBV6-5 to TRBJ2-1; 8 nucleotides line up with TRBD1. The CDR3 spans 15 residues. The germline CDR1 and CDR2 sequences are MNHEY and SVGAGI. The trim removed 6 bases at V and 0 bases at J, leaving 4 bases unmatched. The chain's CDR3 is CASSGTGSSYNEQFF. The CDR3 bases are TGTGCCAGCAGCGGGACAGGAAGCTCCTACAATGAGCAGTTCTTC.

The table lists this clone with a count of one. The chain employs TRBV18 and TRBJ2-2; D uncertain. The CDR3 sequence is 15 residues long. Germline V gives CDR1 KGHSH, CDR2 LQKENI. V lost 1 base and J 0 bases, leaving 6 bases between the germline ends. The CDR3 is CASSPLGSNTGELFF. Written as DNA, the CDR3 is TGTGCCAGCTCACCACTCGGGTCGAACACCGGGGAGCTGTTTTTT. The full variable domain, with the rest looked up from reference TRBV18 and TRBJ2-2, is NAGVMQNPRHLVRRRGQEARLRCSPMKGHSHVYWYRQLPEEGLKFMVYLQKENIIDESGMPKERFSAEFPKEGPSILRIQQVVRGDSAAYFCASSPLGSNTGELFFGEGSRLTVL.

The rearrangement uses TRBV24-1 and TRBJ2-2; possibly TRBD1 for D (5 bases). The CDR3 loop spans 15 amino acids. CDR1 and CDR2 from the germline V gene are KGHDR and SFDVKD. The V end lost 3 bases, the J end lost 4 bases, and 11 bases lay between the germline ends. CDR3 sequence: CATSDSRDSTGELFF. CDR3 nucleotides: TGTGCCACCAGTGATAGCAGGGATTCCACCGGGGAGCTGTTTTTT.

The chain is built from TRBV7-9 and TRBJ1-4; possibly TRBD1 for D (6 bases). Trimming took 5 bases from V and 4 from J, leaving 11 bases between them. Germline V gene data show CDR1 as SEHNR and CDR2 as FQNEAQ (reference sequence). The CDR3 is 14 amino acids. The CDR3 DNA reads TGTGCCAGCAGCCTTACAGGGAGTAATGAAAAACTGTTTTTT. It translates to CASSLTGSNEKLFF.

V usage is TRBV5-4 and J usage is TRBJ1-6, with D possibly being TRBD1 (5 bases). Germline values: CDR1 SGHNT, CDR2 YYREEE (reference sequence). Trimming stripped 2 bases from V and 9 bases from J, with 12 bases between. This CDR3 spans 14 amino acids. CDR3 nucleotides: TGTGCCAGCAGCTTCTTGCAGGGTGGTTCACCCCTCCACTTT. It specifies CASSFLQGGSPLHF. Full variable domain (outside the CDR3, taken from reference TRBV5-4 and TRBJ1-6): ETGVTQSPTHLIKTRGQQVTLRCSSQSGHNTVSWYQQALGQGPQFIFQYYREEENGRGNFPPRFSGLQFPNYSSELNVNALELDDSALYLCASSFLQGGSPLHFGNGTRLTVT.

The chain combines TRBV11-2 with TRBJ1-1; TRBD1 agrees at 10 bases. Germline assignment: CDR1 SGHAT and CDR2 FQNNGV. The CDR3 covers 18 residues. V gave up 5 bases and J gave up 4 bases; unmatched junction bases: 16. The CDR3 nucleotides are TGTGCCAGCAGCAGACCGGGACAGGGGCTGGAGTGGTCCACTGAAGCTTTCTTT. Translating gives CASSRPGQGLEWSTEAFF.

V usage is TRBV19 and J usage is TRBJ1-2; 7 bases are shared with TRBD1. After removal of 5 bases from V and 2 bases from J, the junction contained 8 bases not matched to a gene. Germline assignment: CDR1 LNHDA and CDR2 SQIVND (reference sequence). This CDR3 has 15 residues. CDR3 protein: CASSPQGKTNYGYTF. Written as DNA, the CDR3 is TGTGCCAGTAGTCCACAGGGGAAAACCAACTATGGCTACACCTTC. Based on the CDR3 plus reference TRBV19 and TRBJ1-2, the full variable domain is DGGITQSPKYLFRKEGQNVTLSCEQNLNHDAMYWYRQDPGQGLRLIYYSQIVNDFQKGDIAEGYSVSREKKESFPLTVTSAQKNPTAFYLCASSPQGKTNYGYTFGSGTRLTVV.

This clone was seen a single time. The chain joins TRBV18 to TRBJ2-2, with 8 bases aligning to TRBD1. V was pared by 3 bases and J by 1 base, with 4 bases of the junction left unmatched. In germline, CDR1 is KGHSH, CDR2 LQKENI. The CDR3 runs to 16 residues. CDR3 nucleotides: TGTGCCAGCTCACCGCTCGGACAGGGGAACACCGGGGAGCTGTTTTTT. The encoded protein is CASSPLGQGNTGELFF.

This chain connects TRBV19 to TRBJ2-1, with 11 bases lining up with TRBD2. This CDR3 spans 15 amino acids. Germline V CDR1 and CDR2: LNHDA, SQIVND (reference sequence). The V and J ends lost 6 bases and 4 bases, in that order; junction bases with no gene match: 5. This CDR3 is CASRGLADIYNEQFF. The CDR3 nucleotides read TGTGCCAGTAGGGGACTAGCGGACATTTACAATGAGCAGTTCTTC.

V and J are TRBV11-2 and TRBJ2-5, with D possibly TRBD2 on 7 matching bases. Trimming took 0 bases from V and 6 from J, leaving 20 bases between them. The CDR3 sequence is 17 residues long. CDR1 SGHAT and CDR2 FQNNGV come from the germline V gene. The CDR3 here is CASSLDPWGRGGKTQYF. The CDR3 nucleotides read TGTGCCAGCAGCTTAGACCCTTGGGGGAGGGGGGGAAAGACCCAGTACTTC.

The V call is TRBV19, the J call TRBJ2-1, with D possibly being TRBD2 (6 bases). This CDR3 is built from 16 residues. From germline, CDR1 is LNHDA and CDR2 SQIVND (reference sequence). Trimming left V 0 bases short and J 7 bases short, with 16 bases between. CDR3 amino acids: CASSIETREDCNEQFF. The CDR3 DNA is TGTGCCAGTAGTATAGAGACTAGGGAGGATTGTAATGAGCAGTTCTTC.

The chain uses TRBV5-1 and TRBJ2-3; D remains ambiguous. The V gene's germline CDR1 is SGHRS and CDR2 YFSETQ. Trimming stripped 9 bases from V and 0 bases from J, with 14 bases between. This CDR3 spans 14 amino acids. CDR3 sequence: CATAPRSSTDTQYF. CDR3 coding DNA: TGCGCCACCGCCCCGAGATCTAGCACAGATACGCAGTATTTT. Complete variable domain (other parts from reference TRBV5-1 and TRBJ2-3): KAGVTQTPRYLIKTRGQQVTLSCSPISGHRSVSWYQQTPGQGLQFLFEYFSETQRNKGNFPGRFSGRQFSNSRSEMNVSTLELGDSALYLCATAPRSSTDTQYFGPGTRLTVL.